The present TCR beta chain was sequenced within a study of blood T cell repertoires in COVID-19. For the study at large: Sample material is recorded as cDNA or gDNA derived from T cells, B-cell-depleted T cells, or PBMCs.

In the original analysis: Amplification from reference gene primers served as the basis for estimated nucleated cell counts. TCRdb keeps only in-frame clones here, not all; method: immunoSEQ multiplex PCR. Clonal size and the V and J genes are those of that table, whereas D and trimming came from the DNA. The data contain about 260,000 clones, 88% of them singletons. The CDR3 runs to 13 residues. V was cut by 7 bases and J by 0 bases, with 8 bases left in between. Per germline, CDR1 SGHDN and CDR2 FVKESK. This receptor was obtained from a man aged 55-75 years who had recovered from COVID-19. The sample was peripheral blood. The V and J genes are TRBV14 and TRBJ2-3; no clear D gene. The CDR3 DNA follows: TGTGCCAGCAATCGGTTAAGCACAGATACGCAGTATTTT. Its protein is CASNRLSTDTQYF.